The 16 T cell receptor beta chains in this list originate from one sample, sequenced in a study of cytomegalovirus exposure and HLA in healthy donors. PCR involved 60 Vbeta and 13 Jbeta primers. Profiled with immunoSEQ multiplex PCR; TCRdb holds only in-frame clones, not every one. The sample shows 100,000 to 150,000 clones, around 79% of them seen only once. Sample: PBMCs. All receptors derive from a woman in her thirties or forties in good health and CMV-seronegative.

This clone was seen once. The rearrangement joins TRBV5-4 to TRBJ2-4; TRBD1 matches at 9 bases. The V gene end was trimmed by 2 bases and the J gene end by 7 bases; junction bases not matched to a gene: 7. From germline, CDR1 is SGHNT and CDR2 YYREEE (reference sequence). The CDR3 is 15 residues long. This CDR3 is CASSFGTGLMNIQYF. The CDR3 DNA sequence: TGTGCCAGCAGCTTCGGGACAGGGTTGATGAACATTCAGTACTTC.

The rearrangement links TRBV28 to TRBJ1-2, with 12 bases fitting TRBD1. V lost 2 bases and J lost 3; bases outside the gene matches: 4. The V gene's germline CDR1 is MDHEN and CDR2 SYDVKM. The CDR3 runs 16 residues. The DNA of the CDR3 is TGTGCCAGCAGTTTAAAGGGACAGGGGGCGTACTATGGCTACACCTTC. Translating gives CASSLKGQGAYYGYTF.

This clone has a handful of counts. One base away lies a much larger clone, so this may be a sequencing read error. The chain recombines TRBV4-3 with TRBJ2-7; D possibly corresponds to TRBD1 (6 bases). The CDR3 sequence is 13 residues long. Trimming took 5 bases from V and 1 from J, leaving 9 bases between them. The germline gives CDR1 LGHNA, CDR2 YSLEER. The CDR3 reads CASSWDKSYEQYF. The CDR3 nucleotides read TGCGCCAGCAGCTGGGACAAGTCCTACGAGCAGTACTTC.

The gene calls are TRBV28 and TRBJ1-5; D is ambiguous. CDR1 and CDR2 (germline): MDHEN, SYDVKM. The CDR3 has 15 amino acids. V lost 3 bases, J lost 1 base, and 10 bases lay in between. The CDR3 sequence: CASSFSGRSNQPQHF. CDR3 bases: TGTGCCAGCAGTTTTTCGGGGAGAAGCAATCAGCCCCAGCATTTT. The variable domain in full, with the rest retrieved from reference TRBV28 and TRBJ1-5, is DVKVTQSSRYLVKRTGEKVFLECVQDMDHENMFWYRQDPGLGLRLIYFSYDVKMKEKGDIPEGYSVSREKKERFSLILESASTNQTSMYLCASSFSGRSNQPQHFGDGTRLSIL.

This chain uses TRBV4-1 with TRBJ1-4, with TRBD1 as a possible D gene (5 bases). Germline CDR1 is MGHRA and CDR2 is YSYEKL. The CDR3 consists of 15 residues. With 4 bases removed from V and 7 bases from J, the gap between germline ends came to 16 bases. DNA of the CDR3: TGCGCCAGCAGCCCCATCGAAGGGGCAGGTGAAAAACTGTTTTTT. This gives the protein CASSPIEGAGEKLFF.

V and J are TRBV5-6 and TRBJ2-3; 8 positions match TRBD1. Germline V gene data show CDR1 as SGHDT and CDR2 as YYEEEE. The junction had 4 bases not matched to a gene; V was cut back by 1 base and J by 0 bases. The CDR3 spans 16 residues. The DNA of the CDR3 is TGTGCCAGCAGCTTGTTGGGGGACAGGAGCACAGATACGCAGTATTTT. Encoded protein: CASSLLGDRSTDTQYF. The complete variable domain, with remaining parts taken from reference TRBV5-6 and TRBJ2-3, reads DAGVTQSPTHLIKTRGQQVTLRCSPKSGHDTVSWYQQALGQGPQFIFQYYEEEERQRGNFPDRFSGHQFPNYSSELNVNALLLGDSALYLCASSLLGDRSTDTQYFGPGTRLTVL.

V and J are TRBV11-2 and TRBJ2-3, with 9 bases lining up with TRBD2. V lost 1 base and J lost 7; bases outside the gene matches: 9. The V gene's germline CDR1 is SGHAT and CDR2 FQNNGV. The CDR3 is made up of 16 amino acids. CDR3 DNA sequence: TGTGCCAGCAGCTTAGTGCTAGCGGGACCTGGAAATACGCAGTATTTT. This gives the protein CASSLVLAGPGNTQYF.

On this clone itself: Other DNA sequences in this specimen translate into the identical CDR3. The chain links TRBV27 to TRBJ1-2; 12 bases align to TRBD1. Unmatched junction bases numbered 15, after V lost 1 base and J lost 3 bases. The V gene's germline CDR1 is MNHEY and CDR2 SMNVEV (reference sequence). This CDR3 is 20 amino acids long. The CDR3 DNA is TGTGCCAGCAGTTTATTCCCCCCTCCGGGACAGGGGGCTTGGGACTATGGCTACACCTTC. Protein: CASSLFPPPGQGAWDYGYTF.

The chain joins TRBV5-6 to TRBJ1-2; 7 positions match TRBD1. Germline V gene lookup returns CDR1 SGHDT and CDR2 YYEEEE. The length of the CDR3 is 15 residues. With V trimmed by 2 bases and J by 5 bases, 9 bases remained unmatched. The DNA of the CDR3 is TGTGCCAGCAGCTTTGATTTGACAGGGCGGTATGGCTACACCTTC. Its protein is CASSFDLTGRYGYTF.

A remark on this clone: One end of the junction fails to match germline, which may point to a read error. CDR3 DNA sequence: TGTGCCAGCAGCCCAGGACAGGGGGCAGGAGGGGCCAACGGCCTGACTTTC. Protein: CASSPGQGAGGANGLTF. The gene calls are TRBV4-2 and TRBJ2-6, with 11 bases identical to TRBD1. The germline V gene encodes CDR1 LGHNA and CDR2 YNFKEQ. The CDR3 sequence is 17 residues long.

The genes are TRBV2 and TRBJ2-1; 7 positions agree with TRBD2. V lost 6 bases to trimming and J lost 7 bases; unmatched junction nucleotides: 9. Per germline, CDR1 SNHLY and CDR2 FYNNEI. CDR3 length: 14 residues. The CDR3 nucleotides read TGTGCCAGCAGCGGCGGGGAGGGCCGAAATGAGCAGTTCTTC. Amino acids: CASSGGEGRNEQFF.

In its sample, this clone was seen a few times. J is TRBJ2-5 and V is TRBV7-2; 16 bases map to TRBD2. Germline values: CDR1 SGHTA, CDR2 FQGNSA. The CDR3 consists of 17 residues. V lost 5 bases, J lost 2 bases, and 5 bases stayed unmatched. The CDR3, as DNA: TGTGCCAGCAGCCCCCCGGGACTAGCGGGAGGGCAAGAGACCCAGTACTTC. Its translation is CASSPPGLAGGQETQYF.

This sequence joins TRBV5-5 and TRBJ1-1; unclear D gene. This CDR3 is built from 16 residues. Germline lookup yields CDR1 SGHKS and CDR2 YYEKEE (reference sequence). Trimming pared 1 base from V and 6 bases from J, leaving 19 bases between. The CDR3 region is CASSLYLAENFAEAFF. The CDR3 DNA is TGTGCCAGCAGCTTGTATTTGGCGGAGAACTTCGCTGAAGCTTTCTTT.

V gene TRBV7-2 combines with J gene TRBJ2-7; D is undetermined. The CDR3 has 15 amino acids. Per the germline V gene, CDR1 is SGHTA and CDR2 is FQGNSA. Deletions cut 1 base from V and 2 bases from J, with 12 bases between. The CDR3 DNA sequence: TGTGCCAGCAGCTTAGTGCGAGCTAGAACCTACGAGCAGTACTTC. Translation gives CASSLVRARTYEQYF.

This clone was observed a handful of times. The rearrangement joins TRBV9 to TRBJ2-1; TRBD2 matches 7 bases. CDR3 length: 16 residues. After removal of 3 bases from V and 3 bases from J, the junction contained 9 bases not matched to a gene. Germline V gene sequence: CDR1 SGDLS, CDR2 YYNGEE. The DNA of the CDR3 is TGTGCCAGCAGCGCCGGAGGGAGGGAGGGCTACAATGAGCAGTTCTTC. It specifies CASSAGGREGYNEQFF. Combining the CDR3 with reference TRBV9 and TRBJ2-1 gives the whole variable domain DSGVTQTPKHLITATGQRVTLRCSPRSGDLSVYWYQQSLDQGLQFLIQYYNGEERAKGNILERFSAQQFPDLHSELNLSSLELGDSALYFCASSAGGREGYNEQFFGPGTRLTVL.

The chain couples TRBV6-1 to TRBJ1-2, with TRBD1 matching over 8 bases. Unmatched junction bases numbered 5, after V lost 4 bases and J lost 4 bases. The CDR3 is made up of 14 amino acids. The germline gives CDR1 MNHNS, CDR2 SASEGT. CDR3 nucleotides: TGTGCCAGCAGTGCTATTACAGGGGGCTATGGCTACACCTTC. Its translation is CASSAITGGYGYTF.